The T cell receptor (beta chain) described here comes from a study of cytomegalovirus exposure and HLA in healthy donors. A few counts support this clone. Primers for the PCR totalled 60 Vbeta and 13 Jbeta. Repertoires were generated with immunoSEQ multiplex PCR, while TCRdb's copy carries only in-frame clones and drops some. This sample has roughly 71,000 clones, with approximately 60% found just once. The ends lost 1 base at V and 5 bases at J; junction bases unmatched: 3. From germline, CDR1 is PRHDT and CDR2 FYEKMQ (reference sequence). This CDR3 region has 15 residues. Donors were ostensibly healthy at sampling, although undocumented immune exposures were probable.

This receptor was taken from a man aged 25-40 years in good health and CMV-seronegative. The sample was PBMCs. This sequence joins TRBV13 and TRBJ2-1; 9 bases match TRBD2. This chain's CDR3 is CASSLEVAGDNEQFF. DNA of the CDR3: TGTGCCAGCAGCTTAGAGGTAGCGGGGGACAATGAGCAGTTCTTC. The full variable domain, in which reference TRBV13 and TRBJ2-1 provide the parts outside the CDR3, is AAGVIQSPRHLIKEKRETATLKCYPIPRHDTVYWYQQGPGQDPQFLISFYEKMQSDKGSIPDRFSAQQFSDYHSELNMSSLELGDSALYFCASSLEVAGDNEQFFGPGTRLTVL.